The clone carrying this TCR beta chain has at least ten counts. Its antigen is still unknown. With the library built for alpha chains, this beta chain is off target and its frequency is not meaningful. Roughly three months, about 14 weeks, into antiretroviral therapy, follow-up blood was collected. All unsorted peripheral T cells were captured because whole blood was used without fractionation. The entry originates in a study of HIV-infected patients and healthy controls. Findings and limits, study-wide: HIV+ repertoires were severely depleted of MAIT alpha-chain CDR3s, unlike healthy controls. Apparent post-therapy Gini recovery among HIV-infected patients was not reproduced with size-matched repertoires.

About 540 ng RNA was reverse transcribed with alpha and beta constant-region primers. Each of the alpha and beta chains got its own library through chain-specific third strand synthesis with indices. After a brief PCR adding P5, P7 and a second index, approximately 21 amplification cycles followed. TCRdb called the 5' RACE reads again in MiXCR, with one record for every CDR3 protein. This sample has some 8,100 distinct CDR3 sequences; approximately 6.3% occur once, and the top ten carry around 20%. The CDR3 runs 14 residues. Trimming pared 1 base from V and 3 bases from J, leaving 5 bases between. The germline CDR1 and CDR2 sequences are KGHDR and SFDVKD.

The rearrangement joins TRBV24-1 to TRBJ2-2; possible D gene TRBD2, 5 bases. The sample consisted of blood, taken during antiretroviral therapy. This receptor was obtained from an adult with HIV infection. Written as DNA, the CDR3 is TGTGCCACCAGTGATTTAGCGGACACCGGGGAGCTGTTTTTT. Its translation: CATSDLADTGELFF.